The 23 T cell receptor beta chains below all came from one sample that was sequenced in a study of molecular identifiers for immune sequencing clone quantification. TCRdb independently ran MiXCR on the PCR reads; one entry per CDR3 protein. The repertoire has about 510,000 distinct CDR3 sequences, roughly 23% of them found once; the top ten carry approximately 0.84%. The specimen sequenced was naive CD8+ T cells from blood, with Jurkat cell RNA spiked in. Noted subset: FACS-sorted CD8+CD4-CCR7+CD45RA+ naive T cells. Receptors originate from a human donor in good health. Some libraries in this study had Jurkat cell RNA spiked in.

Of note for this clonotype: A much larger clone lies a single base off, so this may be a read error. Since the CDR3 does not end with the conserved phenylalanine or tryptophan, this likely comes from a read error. CDR3 bases: TGTGCCAGCAGCGTAGTGGACATTCCCGGCGGCGAGCAGTACCTC. As protein: CASSVVDIPGGEQYL. The chain employs TRBV9 and TRBJ2-7, with D maybe TRBD1 (5 bases). Trimming pared 0 bases from V and 6 bases from J, leaving 16 bases between. This CDR3 has 15 amino acids. Per the germline V gene, CDR1 is SGDLS and CDR2 is YYNGEE.

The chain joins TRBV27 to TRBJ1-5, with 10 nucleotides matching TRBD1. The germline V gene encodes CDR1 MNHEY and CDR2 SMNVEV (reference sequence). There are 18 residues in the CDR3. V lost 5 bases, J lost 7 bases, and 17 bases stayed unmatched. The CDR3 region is CASSRGSATGGAEQPQHF. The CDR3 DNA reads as TGTGCCAGCAGTAGAGGATCCGCGACAGGGGGCGCAGAACAGCCCCAGCATTTT.

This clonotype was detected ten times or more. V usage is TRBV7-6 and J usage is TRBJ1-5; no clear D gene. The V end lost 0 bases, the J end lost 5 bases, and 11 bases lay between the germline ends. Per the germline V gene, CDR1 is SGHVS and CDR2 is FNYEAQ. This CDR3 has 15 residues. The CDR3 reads CASSLALGSHQPQHF. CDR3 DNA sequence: TGTGCCAGCAGCTTAGCGTTGGGCAGCCATCAGCCCCAGCATTTT.

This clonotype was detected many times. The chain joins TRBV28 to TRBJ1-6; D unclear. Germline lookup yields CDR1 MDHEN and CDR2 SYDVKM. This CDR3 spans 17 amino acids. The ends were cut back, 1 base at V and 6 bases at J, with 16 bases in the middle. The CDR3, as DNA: TGTGCCAGCAGTTTATTGAAAGTCGGCAGGAGTAATTCACCCCTCCACTTT. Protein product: CASSLLKVGRSNSPLHF.

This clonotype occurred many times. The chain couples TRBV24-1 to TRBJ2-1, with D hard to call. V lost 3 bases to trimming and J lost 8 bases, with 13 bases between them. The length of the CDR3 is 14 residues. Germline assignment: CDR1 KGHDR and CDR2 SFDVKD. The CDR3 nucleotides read TGTGCCACCAGTGATGGACCCCGGGCCGATGAGCAGTTCTTC. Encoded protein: CATSDGPRADEQFF.

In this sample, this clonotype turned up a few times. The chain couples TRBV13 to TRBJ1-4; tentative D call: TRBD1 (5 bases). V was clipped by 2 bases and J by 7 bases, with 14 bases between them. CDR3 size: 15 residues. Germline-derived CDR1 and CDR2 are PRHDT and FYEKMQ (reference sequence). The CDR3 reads CASSLQGVVGEKLFF. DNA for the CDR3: TGTGCCAGCAGCTTACAAGGGGTCGTAGGTGAAAAACTGTTTTTT.

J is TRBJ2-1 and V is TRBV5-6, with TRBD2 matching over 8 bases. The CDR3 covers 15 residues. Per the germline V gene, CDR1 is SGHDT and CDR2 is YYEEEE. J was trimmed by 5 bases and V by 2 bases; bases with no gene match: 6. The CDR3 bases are TGTGCCAGCAGCTTTGAGACTAGCGATAACAATGAGCAGTTCTTC. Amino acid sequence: CASSFETSDNNEQFF.

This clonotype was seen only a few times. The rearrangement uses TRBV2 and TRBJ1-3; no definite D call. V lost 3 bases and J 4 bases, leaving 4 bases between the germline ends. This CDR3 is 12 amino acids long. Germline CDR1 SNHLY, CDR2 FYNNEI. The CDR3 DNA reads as TGTGCCAGCAGTGAGGCGGGAAACACCATATATTTT. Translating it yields CASSEAGNTIYF.

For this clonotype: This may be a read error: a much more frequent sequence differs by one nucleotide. CDR3: CASSQDPDTRTDTQYF. CDR3 coding DNA: TGCGCCAGCAGCCAAGACCCGGACACCCGCACAGATACGCAGTATTTT. The gene calls are TRBV4-3 and TRBJ2-3; a weak D match, TRBD1 (5 bases). Germline CDR1 LGHNA, CDR2 YSLEER. CDR3 size: 16 residues. V was cut by 0 bases and J by 1 base, with 11 bases left in between.

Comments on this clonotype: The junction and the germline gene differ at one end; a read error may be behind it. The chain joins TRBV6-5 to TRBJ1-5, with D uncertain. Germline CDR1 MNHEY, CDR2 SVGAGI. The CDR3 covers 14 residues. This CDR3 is CAGSYGRGNQPQHF. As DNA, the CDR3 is TGTGCCGGCAGTTATGGACGGGGCAATCAGCCCCAGCATTTT.

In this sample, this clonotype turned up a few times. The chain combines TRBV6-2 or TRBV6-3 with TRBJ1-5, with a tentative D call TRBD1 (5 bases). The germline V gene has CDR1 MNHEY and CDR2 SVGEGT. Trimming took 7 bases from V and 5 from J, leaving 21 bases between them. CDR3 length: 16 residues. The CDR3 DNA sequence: TGTGCCAGCAATGTTCCCGGGGACTCAAGGGATCAGCCCCAGCATTTT. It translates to CASNVPGDSRDQPQHF.

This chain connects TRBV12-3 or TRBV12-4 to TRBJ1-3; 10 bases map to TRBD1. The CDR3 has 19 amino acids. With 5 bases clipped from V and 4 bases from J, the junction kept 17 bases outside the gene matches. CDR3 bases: TGTGCCAGCAGTGGTTGGGACAGGGGATCCTCCACGCCGGGAAACACCATATATTTT. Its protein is CASSGWDRGSSTPGNTIYF.

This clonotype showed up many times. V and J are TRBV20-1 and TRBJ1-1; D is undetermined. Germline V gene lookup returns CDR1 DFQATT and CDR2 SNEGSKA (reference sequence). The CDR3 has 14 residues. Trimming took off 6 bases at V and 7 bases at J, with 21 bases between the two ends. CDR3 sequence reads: CSALRNEGRYEAFF. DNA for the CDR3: TGCAGTGCCCTCCGGAACGAGGGAAGATATGAAGCTTTCTTT.

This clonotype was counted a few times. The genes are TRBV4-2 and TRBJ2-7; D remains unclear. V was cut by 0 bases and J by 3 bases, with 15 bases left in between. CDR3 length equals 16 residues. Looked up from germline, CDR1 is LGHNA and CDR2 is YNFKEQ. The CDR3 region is CASSQDAQTLGYEQYF. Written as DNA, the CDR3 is TGTGCCAGCAGCCAAGATGCTCAAACGTTGGGCTACGAGCAGTACTTC.

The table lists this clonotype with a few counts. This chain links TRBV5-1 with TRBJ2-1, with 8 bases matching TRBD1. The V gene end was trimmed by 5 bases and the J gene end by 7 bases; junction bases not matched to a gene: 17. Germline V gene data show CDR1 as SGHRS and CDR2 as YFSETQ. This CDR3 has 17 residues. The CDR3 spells CASSPLTPQGEWNEQFF. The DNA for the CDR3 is TGCGCCAGCAGTCCCTTGACCCCACAGGGGGAATGGAATGAGCAGTTCTTC.

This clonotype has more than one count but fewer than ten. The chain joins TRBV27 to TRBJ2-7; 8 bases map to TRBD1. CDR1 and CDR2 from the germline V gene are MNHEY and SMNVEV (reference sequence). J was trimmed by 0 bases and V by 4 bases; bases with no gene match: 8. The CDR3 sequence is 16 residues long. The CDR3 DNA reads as TGTGCCAGCAGTTCATGGGGACAGGATTTCTCCTACGAGCAGTACTTC. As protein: CASSSWGQDFSYEQYF.

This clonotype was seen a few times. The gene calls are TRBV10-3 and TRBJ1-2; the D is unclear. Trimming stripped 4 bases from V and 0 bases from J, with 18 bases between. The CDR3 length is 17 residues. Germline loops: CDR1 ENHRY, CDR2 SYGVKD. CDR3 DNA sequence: TGTGCCATCAGTGGGCCGCTACAAAACGGAGCTAACTATGGCTACACCTTC. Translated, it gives CAISGPLQNGANYGYTF.

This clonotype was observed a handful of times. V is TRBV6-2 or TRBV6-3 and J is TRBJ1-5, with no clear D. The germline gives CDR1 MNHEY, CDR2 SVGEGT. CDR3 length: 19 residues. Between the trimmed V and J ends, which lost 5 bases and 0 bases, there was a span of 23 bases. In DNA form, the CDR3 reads TGTGCCAGCAGTCCTACGGCGGTACAGTGGCAGTATAGCAATCAGCCCCAGCATTTT. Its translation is CASSPTAVQWQYSNQPQHF.

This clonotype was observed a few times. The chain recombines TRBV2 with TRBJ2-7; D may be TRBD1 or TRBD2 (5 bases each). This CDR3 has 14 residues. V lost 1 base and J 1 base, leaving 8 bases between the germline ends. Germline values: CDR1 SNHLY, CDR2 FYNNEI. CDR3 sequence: CASSEGDQSYEQYF. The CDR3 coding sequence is TGTGCCAGCAGTGAAGGGGACCAATCCTACGAGCAGTACTTC. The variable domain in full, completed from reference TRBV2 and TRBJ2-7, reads EPEVTQTPSHQVTQMGQEVILRCVPISNHLYFYWYRQILGQKVEFLVSFYNNEISEKSEIFDDQFSVERPDGSNFTLKIRSTKLEDSAMYFCASSEGDQSYEQYFGPGTRLTVT.

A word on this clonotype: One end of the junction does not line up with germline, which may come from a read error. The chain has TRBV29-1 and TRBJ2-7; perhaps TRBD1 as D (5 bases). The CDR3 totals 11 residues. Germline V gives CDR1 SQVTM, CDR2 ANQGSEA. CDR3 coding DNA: TGCAGCGTTGAAGGGGGCTACGAGCAGTGCTTC. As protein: CSVEGGYEQCF.

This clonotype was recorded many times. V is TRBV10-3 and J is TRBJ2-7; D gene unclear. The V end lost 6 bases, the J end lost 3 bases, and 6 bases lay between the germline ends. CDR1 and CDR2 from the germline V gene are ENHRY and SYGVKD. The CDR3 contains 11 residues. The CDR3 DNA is TGTGCCATCAGCGAATACTACGAGCAGTACTTC. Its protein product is CAISEYYEQYF.

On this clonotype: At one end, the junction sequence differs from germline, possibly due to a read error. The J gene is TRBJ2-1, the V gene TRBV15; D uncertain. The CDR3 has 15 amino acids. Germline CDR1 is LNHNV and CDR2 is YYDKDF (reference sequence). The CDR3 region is CATSEDQDGYNERFF. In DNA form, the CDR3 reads TGTGCCACCAGCGAAGACCAGGACGGCTACAATGAGCGGTTCTTC.

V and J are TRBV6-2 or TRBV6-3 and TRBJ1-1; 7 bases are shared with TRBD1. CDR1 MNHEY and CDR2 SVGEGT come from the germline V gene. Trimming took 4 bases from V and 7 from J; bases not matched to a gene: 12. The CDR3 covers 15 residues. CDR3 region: CASSLTQGISLEAFF. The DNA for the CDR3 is TGTGCCAGCAGTTTAACACAGGGGATCTCGCTTGAAGCTTTCTTT.